This passage covers 22 T cell receptor beta chains from one sample sequenced in a study of monozygotic twins with inflammatory bowel disease. TCRdb re-called the 5' RACE reads; every CDR3 protein appears as one record, without DNA. The sample holds approximately 400,000 distinct CDR3 sequences. The sample comprised blood. The receptor source for this set is a human donor with ulcerative colitis or Crohn's disease, or a healthy co-twin of an affected twin (not recorded which).

The chain links TRBV6-6 to TRBJ1-1. Germline V gene sequence: CDR1 MNHNY, CDR2 SVGAGI (reference sequence). The CDR3 contains 13 residues. The CDR3 protein is CASSPTSNTEAFF.

The rearrangement links TRBV10-3 to TRBJ2-1; TCRdb gives TRBD2 as the D gene, but with no DNA this cannot be confirmed. Germline V gene lookup returns CDR1 ENHRY and CDR2 SYGVKD. This CDR3 is 16 amino acids long. CDR3 sequence reads: CAISGAGASGRGEQFF.

The chain has TRBV7-2 and TRBJ1-6; the TCRdb call, TRBD1, lacks DNA for checking. In germline, CDR1 is SGHTA, CDR2 FQGNSA. There are 13 residues in the CDR3. CDR3 protein: CASSSFPRSPLHF.

This chain connects TRBV20-1 to TRBJ1-4; TCRdb's D call, TRBD1, is unchecked because there is no DNA. Germline V gene data show CDR1 as DFQATT and CDR2 as SNEGSKA (reference sequence). This CDR3 spans 13 amino acids. The CDR3 here is CSARGQGTNSLFF.

The V and J genes are TRBV10-1 and TRBJ1-6. The CDR3 spans 13 residues. Germline V gene sequence: CDR1 WNHNN, CDR2 SYGVQD (reference sequence). CDR3 sequence reads: CASSRSSRSPLYF.

J is TRBJ2-7 and V is TRBV3-1. Germline CDR1 is LGHDT and CDR2 is YNNKEL (reference sequence). The CDR3 runs 14 residues. This CDR3 is CASSQLGLAYEQYF.

The chain has TRBV5-1 and TRBJ2-7; lacking DNA, the TRBD2 call made by TCRdb goes unchecked. Germline loops: CDR1 SGHRS, CDR2 YFSETQ. The CDR3 length is 16 residues. The CDR3 protein is CASSLRLAGNSYEQYF.

This chain joins TRBV29-1 and TRBJ2-2; TCRdb gives TRBD1 as the D gene, but with no DNA this cannot be confirmed. The germline gives CDR1 SQVTM, CDR2 ANQGSEA. The CDR3 consists of 15 residues. The chain's CDR3 is CSVSTSGQPTGELFF.

The chain couples TRBV10-3 to TRBJ2-3; as DNA is missing, the TRBD2 call by TCRdb cannot be tested. Germline-derived CDR1 and CDR2 are ENHRY and SYGVKD. This CDR3 has 16 residues. This chain's CDR3 is CATRLGRDRWLDTQYF.

This chain joins TRBV7-8 and TRBJ1-2; TCRdb returns TRBD1, unconfirmable since there is no DNA. The CDR3 has 19 residues. Germline CDR1 reads SGHVS; CDR2 reads FQNEAQ. CDR3 protein: CASSRMTAGRGRVNYGYTF.

V usage is TRBV11-3 and J usage is TRBJ1-1. The germline V gene encodes CDR1 SGHNT and CDR2 YENEEA. The CDR3 is made up of 15 amino acids. CDR3 residues: CASSLEPMEGTEAFF.

The chain carries TRBV18 and TRBJ2-1. Germline V gene lookup returns CDR1 KGHSH and CDR2 LQKENI. The CDR3 has 15 amino acids. The CDR3 spells CASERGTGSYNEQFF. Full variable domain (remainder filled in from reference TRBV18 and TRBJ2-1): NAGVMQNPRHLVRRRGQEARLRCSPMKGHSHVYWYRQLPEEGLKFMVYLQKENIIDESGMPKERFSAEFPKEGPSILRIQQVVRGDSAAYFCASERGTGSYNEQFFGPGTRLTVL.

The V gene is TRBV30, the J gene TRBJ2-1; TCRdb indicates TRBD1, and absent DNA this call remains unverified. Germline V gene sequence: CDR1 GTSNPN, CDR2 SVGIG (reference sequence). The CDR3 loop spans 11 amino acids. The CDR3 is CASFGGNEQFF.

The J gene is TRBJ2-5, the V gene TRBV20-1. CDR1 and CDR2 (germline): DFQATT, SNEGSKA (reference sequence). The CDR3 has 11 residues. The CDR3 loop reads CSASIEETQYF.

This chain uses TRBV30 with TRBJ1-5; TCRdb selects TRBD1, and the lack of DNA leaves this call unchecked. This CDR3 is built from 14 residues. The germline gives CDR1 GTSNPN, CDR2 SVGIG (reference sequence). CDR3 protein: CAWSVLGGGQPQHF.

V is TRBV11-2 and J is TRBJ2-1. The V gene's germline CDR1 is SGHAT and CDR2 FQNNGV. The CDR3 runs to 16 residues. CDR3 residues: CASSQRKRGLYNEQFF.

The gene calls are TRBV2 and TRBJ2-7. The CDR3 length is 11 residues. The V gene's germline CDR1 is SNHLY and CDR2 FYNNEI. The CDR3 spells CASSSRYEQYF.

The J gene is TRBJ2-7, the V gene TRBV25-1; TCRdb returns TRBD1, unconfirmable since there is no DNA. The germline gives CDR1 MGHDK, CDR2 SYGVNS. This CDR3 has 14 residues. The CDR3 sequence: CASSERTVLDEQYF.

The V gene is TRBV20-1, the J gene TRBJ2-2; TCRdb's D gene call, TRBD1, goes unchecked for lack of DNA. The CDR3 totals 16 residues. Germline CDR1 reads DFQATT; CDR2 reads SNEGSKA (reference sequence). The CDR3 spells CSANRPTGMNTGELFF.

This chain uses TRBV12-3 or TRBV12-4 with TRBJ2-3; TCRdb's D call of TRBD1 is untestable without DNA. This CDR3 contains 15 residues. CDR3 protein: CASRPWGRHTDTQYF.

The chain uses TRBV23-1 and TRBJ1-1. TRBV23-1 is an ORF, with its function uncertain. CDR3 length: 17 residues. This CDR3 is CASSQSETGRVGTEAFF.

The J gene is TRBJ2-5, the V gene TRBV9; TCRdb's D gene call, TRBD1, goes unchecked for lack of DNA. The CDR3 extends over 16 amino acids. Germline V lookup: CDR1 SGDLS, CDR2 YYNGEE. The CDR3 here is CASTLTPGQPLETQYF.